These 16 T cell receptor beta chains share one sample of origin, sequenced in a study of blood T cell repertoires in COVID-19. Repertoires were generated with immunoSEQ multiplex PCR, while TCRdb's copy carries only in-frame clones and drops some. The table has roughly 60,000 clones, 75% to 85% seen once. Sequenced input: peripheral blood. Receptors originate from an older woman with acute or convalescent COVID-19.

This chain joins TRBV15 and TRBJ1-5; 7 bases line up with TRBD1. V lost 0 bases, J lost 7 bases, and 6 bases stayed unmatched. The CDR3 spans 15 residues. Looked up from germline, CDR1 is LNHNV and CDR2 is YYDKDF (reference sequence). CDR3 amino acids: CATSRDSTGDQPQHF. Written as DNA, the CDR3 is TGTGCCACCAGCAGAGATAGTACAGGGGACCAGCCCCAGCATTTT.

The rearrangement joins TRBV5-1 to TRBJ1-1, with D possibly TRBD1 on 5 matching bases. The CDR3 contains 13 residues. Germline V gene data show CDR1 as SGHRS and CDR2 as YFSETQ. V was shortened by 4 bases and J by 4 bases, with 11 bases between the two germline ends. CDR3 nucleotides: TGCGCCAGCAGCGCAGGGATGGGCACTGAAGCTTTCTTT. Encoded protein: CASSAGMGTEAFF.

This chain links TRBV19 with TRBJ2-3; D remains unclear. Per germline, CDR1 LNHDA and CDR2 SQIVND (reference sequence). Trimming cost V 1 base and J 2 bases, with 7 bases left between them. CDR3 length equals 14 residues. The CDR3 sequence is CASSIVQATDTQYF. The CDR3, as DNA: TGTGCCAGTAGTATAGTCCAGGCCACAGATACGCAGTATTTT.

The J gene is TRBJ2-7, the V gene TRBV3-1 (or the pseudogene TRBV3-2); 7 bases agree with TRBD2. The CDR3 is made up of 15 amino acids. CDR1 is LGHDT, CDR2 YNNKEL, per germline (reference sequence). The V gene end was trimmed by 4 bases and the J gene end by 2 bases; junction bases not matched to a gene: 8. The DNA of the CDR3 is TGTGCCAGCAGCCCCTCCGGGGGGATCACCTACGAGCAGTACTTC. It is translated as CASSPSGGITYEQYF.

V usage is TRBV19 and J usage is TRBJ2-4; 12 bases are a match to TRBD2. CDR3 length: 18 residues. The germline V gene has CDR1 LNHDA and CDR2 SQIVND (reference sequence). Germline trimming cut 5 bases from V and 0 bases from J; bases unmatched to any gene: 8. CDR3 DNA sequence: TGTGCCAGTAGTGCCGGGACTAGCGGGCACCTAGCCAAAAACATTCAGTACTTC. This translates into CASSAGTSGHLAKNIQYF.

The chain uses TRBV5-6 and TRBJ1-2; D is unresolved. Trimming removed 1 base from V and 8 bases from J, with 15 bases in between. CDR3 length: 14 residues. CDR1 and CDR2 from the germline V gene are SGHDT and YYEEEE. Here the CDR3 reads CASSLWHRSKGYTF. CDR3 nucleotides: TGTGCCAGCAGCTTGTGGCACCGATCGAAGGGCTACACCTTC.

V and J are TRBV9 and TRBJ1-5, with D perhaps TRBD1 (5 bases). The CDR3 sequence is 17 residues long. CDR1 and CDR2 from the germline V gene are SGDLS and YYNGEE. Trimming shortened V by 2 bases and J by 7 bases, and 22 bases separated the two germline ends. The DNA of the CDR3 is TGTGCCAGCAGCGTTGCGGATCAAGGGACTTTTGGGCAGCCCCAGCATTTT. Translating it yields CASSVADQGTFGQPQHF. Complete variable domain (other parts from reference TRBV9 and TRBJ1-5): DSGVTQTPKHLITATGQRVTLRCSPRSGDLSVYWYQQSLDQGLQFLIQYYNGEERAKGNILERFSAQQFPDLHSELNLSSLELGDSALYFCASSVADQGTFGQPQHFGDGTRLSIL.

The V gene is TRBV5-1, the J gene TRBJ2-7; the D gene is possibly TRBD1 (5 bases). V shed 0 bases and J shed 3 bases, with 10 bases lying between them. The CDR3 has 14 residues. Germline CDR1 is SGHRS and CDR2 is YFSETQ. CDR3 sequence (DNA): TGCGCCAGCAGCTTGGCTTGGGGCAACTACGAGCAGTACTTC. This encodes CASSLAWGNYEQYF.

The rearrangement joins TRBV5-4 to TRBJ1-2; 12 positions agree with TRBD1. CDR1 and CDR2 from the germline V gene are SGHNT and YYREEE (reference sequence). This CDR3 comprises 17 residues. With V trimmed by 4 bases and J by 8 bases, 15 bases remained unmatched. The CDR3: CASSPDMGTGGARGYTF. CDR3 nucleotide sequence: TGTGCCAGCAGCCCTGACATGGGGACAGGGGGCGCGAGAGGCTACACCTTC.

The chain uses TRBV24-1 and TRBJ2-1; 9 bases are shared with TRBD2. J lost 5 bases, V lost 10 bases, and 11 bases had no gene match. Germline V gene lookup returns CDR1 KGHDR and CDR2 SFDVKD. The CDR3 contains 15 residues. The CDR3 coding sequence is TGTGCCACTTCGAGTAGCGGGGGTTCGAACAATGAGCAGTTCTTC. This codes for CATSSSGGSNNEQFF.

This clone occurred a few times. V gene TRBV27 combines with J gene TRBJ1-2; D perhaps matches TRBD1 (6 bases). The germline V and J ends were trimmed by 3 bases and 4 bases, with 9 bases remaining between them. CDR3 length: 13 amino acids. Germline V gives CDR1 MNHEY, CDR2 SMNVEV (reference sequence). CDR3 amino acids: CASSFEGGYGYTF. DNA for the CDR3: TGTGCCAGCAGTTTTGAAGGGGGCTATGGCTACACCTTC.

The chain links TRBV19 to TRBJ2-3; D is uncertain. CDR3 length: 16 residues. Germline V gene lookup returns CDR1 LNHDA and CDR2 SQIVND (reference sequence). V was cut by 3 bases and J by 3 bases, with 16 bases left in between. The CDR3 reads CASSIQKPGRTDTQYF. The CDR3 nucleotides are TGTGCCAGTAGTATCCAAAAACCAGGAAGGACAGATACGCAGTATTTT.

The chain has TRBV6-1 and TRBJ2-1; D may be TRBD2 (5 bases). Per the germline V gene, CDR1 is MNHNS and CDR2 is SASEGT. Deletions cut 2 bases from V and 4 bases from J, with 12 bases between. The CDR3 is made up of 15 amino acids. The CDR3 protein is CASSEMGEGYNEQFF. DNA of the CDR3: TGTGCCAGCAGTGAAATGGGTGAGGGTTACAATGAGCAGTTCTTC.

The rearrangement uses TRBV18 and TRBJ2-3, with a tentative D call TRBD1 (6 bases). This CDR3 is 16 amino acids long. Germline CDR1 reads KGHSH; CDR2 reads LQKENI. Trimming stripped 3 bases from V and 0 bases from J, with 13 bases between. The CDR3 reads CASSPYSGDSTDTQYF. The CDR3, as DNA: TGTGCCAGCTCACCTTACTCAGGGGATAGCACAGATACGCAGTATTTT.

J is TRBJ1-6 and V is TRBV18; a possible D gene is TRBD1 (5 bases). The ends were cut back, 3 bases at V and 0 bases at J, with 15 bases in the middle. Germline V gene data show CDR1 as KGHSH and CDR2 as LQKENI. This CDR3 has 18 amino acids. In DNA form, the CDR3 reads TGTGCCAGCTCACCCCTTGACAGAATAAGCTCCTATAATTCACCCCTCCACTTT. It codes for CASSPLDRISSYNSPLHF.

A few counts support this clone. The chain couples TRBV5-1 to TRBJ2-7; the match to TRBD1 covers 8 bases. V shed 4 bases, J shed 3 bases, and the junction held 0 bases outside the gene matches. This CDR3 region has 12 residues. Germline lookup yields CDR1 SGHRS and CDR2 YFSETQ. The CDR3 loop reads CASSTGGYEQYF. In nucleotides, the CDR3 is TGCGCCAGCAGCACAGGGGGCTACGAGCAGTACTTC.